Listed below are T cell receptor beta chains from one sample, sequenced in a study of blood T cell repertoires in COVID-19. TCRdb's copy holds only in-frame clones and misses some; the assay was immunoSEQ multiplex PCR. The sample holds under 150,000 clones, approximately 83% seen once. Material for sequencing was peripheral blood. The receptors were sampled from a woman aged 55-70 years with COVID-19, enrolled during active disease. Each CDR3 is given with its conserved first and last residue.

J	V	CDR3
TRBJ1-6	TRBV7-2	CASSSVVGASSPLHF
TRBJ2-1	TRBV29-1	CSVGGSGSYNEQFF
TRBJ2-2	TRBV11-3	CASSPWSGSNTGELFF
TRBJ1-1	TRBV10-3	CAISFQGADTEAFF
TRBJ1-3	TRBV3-1/TRBV3-2	CASSQTGDYSGNTIYF
TRBJ1-1	TRBV7-2	CASSRRTGSNTEAFF
TRBJ2-7	TRBV19	CASSISSGSYEQYF
TRBJ2-2	TRBV27	CASSASGGTGELFF
TRBJ2-3	TRBV9	CASSVGGGPADTQYF
TRBJ1-2	TRBV5-5	CASSSPGGNYGYTF
TRBJ1-2	TRBV3-1/TRBV3-2	CASGRDRVNYGYTF
TRBJ1-2	TRBV27	CASSLFGREGGYTF
TRBJ2-1	TRBV12-3/TRBV12-4	CASSLSEGGEQFF
TRBJ1-2	TRBV6-5	CASSDFTGWRGYTF
TRBJ1-1	TRBV6-1	CASSEAGDTEAFF
TRBJ1-1	TRBV7-3	CASSLQGGNTEAFF
TRBJ2-7	TRBV18	CASSPLNTDRGRDEQYF
TRBJ2-1	TRBV5-1	CASSLAPGLSYNEQFF
TRBJ1-3	TRBV5-1	CASTFGTAGNTIYF
TRBJ2-1	TRBV4-1	CASSQDYNTDNEQFF
TRBJ2-7	TRBV18	CASSRGQGVREQYF
TRBJ1-5	TRBV30	CAWSRDRNQPQHF
TRBJ2-7	TRBV6-6	CASSPGFEGQSYEQYF
TRBJ2-7	TRBV12-3/TRBV12-4	CASRGTDYEQYF
TRBJ1-4	TRBV5-1	CASSLTPLSTNEKLFF
TRBJ2-2	TRBV9	CASSVDGTGELFF
TRBJ1-2	TRBV6-6	CASSRLGGGYTF
TRBJ2-5	TRBV3-1/TRBV3-2	CASSPRSEGGGETQYF
TRBJ2-7	TRBV5-1	CASSVPDRSHYEQYF
TRBJ1-2	TRBV4-1	CASSHTGGADYGYTF
TRBJ2-1	TRBV29-1	CSVESGYNEQFF
TRBJ1-3	TRBV12-3/TRBV12-4	CASSPGTTGYF